This TCR beta chain was sequenced for a study of cytomegalovirus exposure and HLA in healthy donors. V lost 3 bases and J 5 bases, leaving 13 bases between the germline ends. In germline, CDR1 is LNHDA, CDR2 SQIVND (reference sequence). The CDR3 has 14 residues. This clone appeared once. PCR amplification relied on 60 Vbeta primers (plus 13 Jbeta primers). Only in-frame clones appear in the TCRdb table, and some are missing; sequencing was by immunoSEQ multiplex PCR. This table holds 75,000 to 100,000 clones, about four fifths found once. The chain employs TRBV19 and TRBJ1-1; D gene ambiguous. The origin of this receptor is a woman aged 70-85 years in good health and CMV-seropositive. The sequenced sample consisted of PBMCs. Written as DNA, the CDR3 is TGTGCCAGTAGTATCGGCGGGCTCTTGACTGAAGCTTTCTTT. This gives the protein CASSIGGLLTEAFF.